Below, 22 T cell receptor beta chains from the same sample are listed, as sequenced in a study of T cell changes during pregnancy in multiple sclerosis. Sequencing was performed with immunoSEQ multiplex PCR; in TCRdb, only in-frame clones are kept and a portion is missing. The sample gives more than 55,000 clones, 80% to 95% of which show up once; 1.5% to 2% is in the top ten. The sample here was peripheral blood, taken in the first trimester of pregnancy. The receptor set was obtained from a female donor in good health, enrolled as a control in a pregnancy study.

The chain combines TRBV2 with TRBJ1-2; TRBD1 matches 8 bases. The J segment lost 1 base and the V segment lost 6 bases, leaving 7 bases of the junction unmatched. CDR3 length: 15 residues. Germline V gene sequence: CDR1 SNHLY, CDR2 FYNNEI. The CDR3 DNA reads as TGTGCCAGCAGGCCGGGGACAGGCATTAACTATGGCTACACCTTC. Its translation: CASRPGTGINYGYTF. Based on the CDR3 plus reference TRBV2 and TRBJ1-2, the full variable domain is EPEVTQTPSHQVTQMGQEVILRCVPISNHLYFYWYRQILGQKVEFLVSFYNNEISEKSEIFDDQFSVERPDGSNFTLKIRSTKLEDSAMYFCASRPGTGINYGYTFGSGTRLTVV.

This clone was picked up one time. The chain is built from TRBV4-2 and TRBJ2-6; D gene ambiguous. The ends were cut back, 4 bases at V and 1 base at J, with 8 bases in the middle. The CDR3 has 15 amino acids. The germline CDR1 and CDR2 sequences are LGHNA and YNFKEQ. The CDR3 reads CASSPIGSGANVLTF. As DNA, the CDR3 is TGTGCCAGCAGCCCCATCGGGTCTGGGGCCAACGTCCTGACTTTC.

The V call is TRBV4-1, the J call TRBJ2-7, with 7 bases that match TRBD1. J was trimmed by 2 bases and V by 3 bases; bases with no gene match: 7. The CDR3 has 15 amino acids. Germline-derived CDR1 and CDR2 are MGHRA and YSYEKL. The DNA for the CDR3 is TGCGCCAGCAGCCACAACTTCGACAGGGCCTACGAGCAGTACTTC. As protein: CASSHNFDRAYEQYF.

The chain links TRBV5-1 to TRBJ2-1; 8 bases are a match to TRBD1. Trimming at V came to 4 bases and at J to 0 bases, leaving 3 bases not matched to a gene. Germline V gene sequence: CDR1 SGHRS, CDR2 YFSETQ. CDR3 size: 15 residues. The CDR3 region has the DNA TGCGCCAGCAGCCTCGGACAGGGCTCCTACAATGAGCAGTTCTTC. This translates into CASSLGQGSYNEQFF.

This clone occurred once. In DNA, the CDR3 is TGTGCCAGCAGCACCCTTCGGGGGGCTGGGAACACTGAAGCTTTCTTT. Translated: CASSTLRGAGNTEAFF. The V gene is TRBV28, the J gene TRBJ1-1; weak D call: TRBD1 (6 bases). Germline V CDR1 and CDR2: MDHEN, SYDVKM. This CDR3 spans 16 amino acids. The V end lost 6 bases, the J end lost 1 base, and 18 bases lay between the germline ends.

This clone was detected once. The chain couples TRBV2 to TRBJ2-5; unclear D gene. CDR3 length: 11 amino acids. Trimming shortened V by 7 bases and J by 1 base, and 4 bases separated the two germline ends. CDR1 is SNHLY and CDR2 is FYNNEI in the germline V gene. The CDR3 DNA is TGTGCCAGCACCCTCCAAGAGACCCAGTACTTC. This sequence encodes CASTLQETQYF.

CDR3 loop: CASSFSPGNTIYF. The DNA of the CDR3 is TGTGCCAGCAGCTTTAGTCCTGGAAACACCATATATTTT. This sequence joins TRBV7-9 and TRBJ1-3; no clear D. This CDR3 contains 13 residues. V lost 3 bases and J 2 bases, leaving 5 bases between the germline ends. Germline V gene sequence: CDR1 SEHNR, CDR2 FQNEAQ (reference sequence).

The chain uses TRBV28 and TRBJ2-1, with TRBD2 identical over 16 bases. Germline loops: CDR1 MDHEN, CDR2 SYDVKM. The CDR3 has 16 residues. Unmatched junction bases numbered 7, after V lost 5 bases and J lost 9 bases. CDR3 bases: TGTGCCAGCAGTCCCCCGGGACTAGCGGGAGGGCTTGAGCAGTTCTTC. Translation: CASSPPGLAGGLEQFF. Full variable domain (missing parts from reference TRBV28 and TRBJ2-1): DVKVTQSSRYLVKRTGEKVFLECVQDMDHENMFWYRQDPGLGLRLIYFSYDVKMKEKGDIPEGYSVSREKKERFSLILESASTNQTSMYLCASSPPGLAGGLEQFFGPGTRLTVL.

This clone came up a few times. CDR3 nucleotide sequence: TGTGCCAGCAGCTTAGAGCGGACCTACGAGCAGTACTTC. Translating it yields CASSLERTYEQYF. This chain connects TRBV11-1 to TRBJ2-7, with a possible D match to TRBD2 (5 bases). Trimming removed 1 base at V and 2 bases at J, with 6 bases between. Germline CDR1 SGHAT, CDR2 FQDESV (reference sequence). This CDR3 spans 13 amino acids.

The chain recombines TRBV5-1 with TRBJ2-1; 7 bases line up with TRBD2. V dropped 3 bases and J dropped 9; count of bases not matched to a gene: 3. The germline V gene encodes CDR1 SGHRS and CDR2 YFSETQ. This CDR3 contains 12 residues. The CDR3 protein is CASSSPSGEQFF. Written as DNA, the CDR3 is TGCGCCAGCAGCTCCCCTAGCGGTGAGCAGTTCTTC.

The chain joins TRBV5-1 to TRBJ2-2; D remains ambiguous. The CDR3 loop spans 12 amino acids. V was cut by 2 bases and J by 4 bases, with 3 bases left in between. Per germline, CDR1 SGHRS and CDR2 YFSETQ. CDR3 residues: CASSFRTGELFF. The CDR3 DNA reads as TGCGCCAGCAGCTTTCGCACCGGGGAGCTGTTTTTT.

Concerning this clone: A read error may account for a junction end that differs from germline. The genes are TRBV18 and TRBJ1-1; TRBD1 aligns across 7 bases. The CDR3 is 13 amino acids. Germline V gene lookup returns CDR1 KGHSH and CDR2 LQKENI. The chain's CDR3 is CASSQGAPLKGVF. The CDR3 nucleotides read TGTGCCAGCTCACAGGGGGCTCCGCTGAAGGGGGTCTTT.

V is TRBV15 and J is TRBJ1-2; 7 bases fit TRBD1. The J segment lost 4 bases and the V segment lost 1 base, leaving 0 bases of the junction unmatched. CDR1 LNHNV and CDR2 YYDKDF come from the germline V gene (reference sequence). The CDR3 sequence is 13 residues long. The CDR3, as DNA: TGTGCCACCAGCAGAGGGACAGGCTATGGCTACACCTTC. Its translation is CATSRGTGYGYTF.

V is TRBV6-5 and J is TRBJ1-5; 8 bases agree with TRBD1. V lost 5 bases and J lost 7; bases outside the gene matches: 10. Per germline, CDR1 MNHEY and CDR2 SVGAGI. The CDR3 sequence is 15 residues long. The CDR3 sequence: CASSQDRGIGQPQHF. CDR3 sequence (DNA): TGTGCCAGCAGTCAAGACAGGGGTATCGGACAGCCCCAGCATTTT.

The chain recombines TRBV4-2 with TRBJ2-7; the match to TRBD2 covers 8 bases. V trimming: 3 bases; J trimming: 3 bases; junction bases outside the gene matches: 7. The length of the CDR3 is 15 residues. The V gene's germline CDR1 is LGHNA and CDR2 YNFKEQ. The CDR3 sequence: CASSHSSGTSYEQYF. CDR3 DNA: TGTGCCAGCAGCCATTCCTCCGGGACTAGCTACGAGCAGTACTTC.

Comments on this clone: The sample carries other DNA sequences with the same CDR3. The chain is built from TRBV9 and TRBJ1-2; D is ambiguous. V was shortened by 0 bases and J by 1 base, with 4 bases between the two germline ends. There are 13 residues in the CDR3. In germline, CDR1 is SGDLS, CDR2 YYNGEE. CDR3 DNA: TGTGCCAGCAGCGTAGACAGTAACTATGGCTACACCTTC. This gives the protein CASSVDSNYGYTF.

This rearrangement joins TRBV5-6 to TRBJ2-1; 11 bases are shared with TRBD1. This CDR3 spans 17 amino acids. CDR1 and CDR2 (germline): SGHDT, YYEEEE. J lost 3 bases, V lost 2 bases, and 7 bases had no gene match. This chain's CDR3 is CASSLGQGASYYNEQFF. The DNA for the CDR3 is TGTGCCAGCAGCTTAGGACAGGGGGCCAGCTACTACAATGAGCAGTTCTTC.

The chain employs TRBV6-1 and TRBJ2-5, with D possibly being TRBD2 (6 bases). Trimming cost V 1 base and J 5 bases, with 14 bases left between them. The length of the CDR3 is 15 residues. Germline V gives CDR1 MNHNS, CDR2 SASEGT. The CDR3: CASSEEWREVETQYF. The CDR3 DNA is TGTGCCAGCAGTGAAGAGTGGCGGGAAGTGGAGACCCAGTACTTC.

Worth noting for this clone: This sample includes further DNA sequences coding for the same CDR3. The chain is built from TRBV5-6 and TRBJ1-4; TRBD1 aligns across 8 bases. Germline V lookup: CDR1 SGHDT, CDR2 YYEEEE. V shed 0 bases, J shed 8 bases, and the junction held 0 bases outside the gene matches. CDR3 length: 13 residues. Here the CDR3 DNA reads TGTGCCAGCAGCTTGGACAGGGGGGAAAAACTGTTTTTT. This gives the protein CASSLDRGEKLFF.

This clone has only one observation. The CDR3 protein is CASGQGHGYTF. CDR3 in DNA: TGTGCCTCGGGACAGGGACATGGCTACACCTTC. This chain links TRBV30 with TRBJ1-2; 9 positions match TRBD1. The V segment lost 7 bases and the J segment 6 bases; nucleotides outside the gene matches: 3. The CDR3 runs 11 residues. Per germline, CDR1 GTSNPN and CDR2 SVGIG (reference sequence).

DNA for the CDR3: TGTGCCAGCAGCCTTCTAGCGGAAGAGACCCAGTACTTC. As protein: CASSLLAEETQYF. The rearrangement joins TRBV7-9 to TRBJ2-5, with 7 bases fitting TRBD2. Losses at the gene ends were 5 bases for V and 3 bases for J; bases not matched to a gene: 3. Germline V gene data show CDR1 as SEHNR and CDR2 as FQNEAQ (reference sequence). The CDR3 loop spans 13 amino acids.

The CDR3 bases are TGTGCCAGCAGCTTTGTATCGGGGGGTGGGAGCTGGGCAGATACGCAGTATTTT. Amino acid sequence: CASSFVSGGGSWADTQYF. This chain uses TRBV12-1 with TRBJ2-3; TRBD2 reflects the table's D call only, with no check against the DNA. TRBV12-1 is described as a pseudogene. This CDR3 comprises 18 residues.